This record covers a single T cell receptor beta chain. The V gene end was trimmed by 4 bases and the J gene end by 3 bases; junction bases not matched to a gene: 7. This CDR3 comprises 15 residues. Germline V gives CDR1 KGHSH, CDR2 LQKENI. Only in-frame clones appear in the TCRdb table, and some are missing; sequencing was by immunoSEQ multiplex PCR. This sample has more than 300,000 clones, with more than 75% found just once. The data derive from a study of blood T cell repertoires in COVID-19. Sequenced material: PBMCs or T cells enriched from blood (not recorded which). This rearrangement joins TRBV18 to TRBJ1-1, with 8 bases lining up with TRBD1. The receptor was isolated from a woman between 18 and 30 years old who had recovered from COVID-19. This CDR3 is CASSQTGVWDTEAFF. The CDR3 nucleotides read TGTGCCAGCTCACAGACAGGGGTCTGGGACACTGAAGCTTTCTTT.